A selection of T cell receptor beta chains follows, all from one sample in a study of blood T cell repertoires in COVID-19. Method: immunoSEQ multiplex PCR; TCRdb's copy keeps in-frame clones and lacks some. The sample records approximately 460,000 clones, 85% to 90% being singletons. The sample comprised peripheral blood. These receptors were obtained from a man between 18 and 29 years old with COVID-19, enrolled during active disease. The CDR3 runs from the conserved cysteine through the conserved F or W. Fields, in order: J gene, D gene, clone size, V gene, CDR3 protein, CDR3 DNA. D genes are given only for firm matches. Clone size is not always given. Where it is, it says once, few, many or a class for expanded clones.

>TRBJ1-4|TRBD1|.|TRBV6-5
CASSWTGIEKLFF
TGTGCCAGCAGTTGGACAGGGATTGAAAAACTGTTTTTT
>TRBJ2-7|.|once|TRBV5-4
CASSLGGGSYEQYF
TGTGCCAGCAGCTTGGGAGGCGGATCTTACGAGCAGTACTTC
>TRBJ1-5|TRBD1|.|TRBV9
CASSAGTGGNQPQHF
TGTGCCAGCAGCGCGGGGACAGGGGGCAATCAGCCCCAGCATTTT
>TRBJ2-7|TRBD2|.|TRBV27
CASRFPRLAGFSYEQYF
TGTGCCAGCAGGTTCCCCCGACTAGCGGGCTTCTCCTACGAGCAGTACTTC
>TRBJ1-2|TRBD1|.|TRBV5-5
CASSLWGPRSTGGYGYTF
TGTGCCAGCAGCTTGTGGGGGCCCCGATCGACAGGGGGCTATGGCTACACCTTC
>TRBJ1-6|TRBD1|.|TRBV3-1/TRBV3-2
CASSQRGQGTSPLHF
TGTGCCAGCAGCCAACGGGGACAGGGGACTTCACCCCTCCACTTT
>TRBJ2-1|.|.|TRBV9
CASSASTGYNEQFF
TGTGCCAGCAGCGCTTCGACTGGATACAATGAGCAGTTCTTC
>TRBJ1-1|TRBD1|few|TRBV7-9
CASSLLQHAGGSTEAFF
TGTGCCAGCAGCCTCCTCCAACACGCAGGGGGGAGCACTGAAGCTTTCTTT
>TRBJ1-6|TRBD1|.|TRBV11-2
CASSLQTGVTYNSPLHF
TGTGCCAGCAGCTTACAGACAGGGGTTACCTATAATTCACCCCTCCACTTT
>TRBJ1-1|.|.|TRBV21-1
CASSTKRSMNTEAFF
TGTGCCAGCAGCACTAAACGAAGCATGAACACTGAAGCTTTCTTT
>TRBJ2-6|TRBD1|.|TRBV6-5
CASDRASSGANVLTF
TGTGCCAGCGACAGGGCGAGCTCTGGGGCCAACGTCCTGACTTTC
>TRBJ1-6|TRBD1|few|TRBV7-9
CASSSGQGFYNSPLHF
TGTGCCAGCAGCAGTGGACAGGGATTCTATAATTCACCCCTCCACTTT
>TRBJ1-1|TRBD1|.|TRBV7-9
CASSDTGEAEAFF
TGTGCCAGCAGCGATACAGGGGAAGCTGAAGCTTTCTTT
>TRBJ1-1|.|once|TRBV7-6
CASSLSYYEGRGNEAFF
TGTGCCAGCAGCTTAAGTTATTATGAGGGCAGGGGTAATGAAGCTTTCTTT
>TRBJ2-7|TRBD1|.|TRBV2
CASRWDRYEQYF
TGTGCCAGCAGATGGGACAGATACGAGCAGTACTTC
>TRBJ1-2|TRBD1|.|TRBV11-2
CASSLTGAWLGYTF
TGTGCCAGCAGCTTGACAGGGGCCTGGCTTGGCTACACCTTC
>TRBJ2-7|TRBD1|.|TRBV10-1
CASSESGQGTYEQYF
TGCGCCAGCAGTGAGTCAGGACAGGGCACATACGAGCAGTACTTC
>TRBJ2-3|TRBD1|.|TRBV5-4
CASSQGQLSFISTDTQYF
TGTGCCAGCAGCCAGGGACAGCTTTCTTTTATCTCCACAGATACGCAGTATTTT
>TRBJ1-1|.|few|TRBV30
CAWSQGTEAFF
TGTGCCTGGAGTCAGGGGACTGAAGCTTTCTTT
>TRBJ2-7|TRBD1|.|TRBV3-1/TRBV3-2
CASRTGGTYEQYF
TGTGCCAGCAGGACAGGGGGCACCTACGAGCAGTACTTC
>TRBJ2-7|.|.|TRBV10-2
CASSRDTYYEQYF
TGCGCCAGCAGCAGGGACACCTACTACGAGCAGTACTTC
>TRBJ1-1|TRBD1|.|TRBV6-5
CASSPTLQGRTEAFF
TGTGCCAGCAGTCCGACACTACAGGGGCGCACTGAAGCTTTCTTT
>TRBJ2-6|.|.|TRBV27
CASSLTRMGANVLTF
TGTGCCAGCAGTTTAACGAGAATGGGGGCCAACGTCCTGACTTTC
>TRBJ1-2|.|.|TRBV12-5
CASGLNRVNYGYTF
TGTGCTAGTGGTTTGAACCGGGTTAACTATGGCTACACCTTC
>TRBJ2-1|TRBD2|.|TRBV19
CASSMRGQSGTSGRIRNEQFF
TGTGCCAGTAGTATGAGGGGACAGTCCGGGACTAGCGGGAGGATAAGAAATGAGCAGTTCTTC
>TRBJ2-3|TRBD2|once|TRBV5-5
CASSLAGGRKDTQYF
TGTGCCAGCAGCTTGGCGGGGGGGAGGAAAGATACGCAGTATTTT
>TRBJ2-7|TRBD2|.|TRBV19
CASSRMVAGTYEQYF
TGTGCCAGTAGTCGTATGGTAGCGGGGACTTACGAGCAGTACTTC
>TRBJ2-1|.|.|TRBV19
CASSILLSNEQFF
TGTGCCAGTAGTATCTTACTGTCCAATGAGCAGTTCTTC
>TRBJ2-7|TRBD2|.|TRBV11-3
CASSLESGLAELGGEQYF
TGTGCCAGCAGCTTAGAATCCGGACTAGCGGAACTCGGTGGGGAGCAGTACTTC
>TRBJ2-5|TRBD2|.|TRBV3-1/TRBV3-2
CASSQPRAGGFQETQYF
TGTGCCAGCAGCCAGCCCCGAGCGGGAGGATTTCAAGAGACCCAGTACTTC
>TRBJ1-6|.|.|TRBV7-9
CASTSLRQKNSPLHF
TGTGCCAGCACCTCTCTTAGACAAAAGAATTCACCCCTCCACTTT
>TRBJ1-2|.|.|TRBV24-1
CATSGEDIFPYGYTF
TGTGCCACCAGTGGGGAGGACATTTTCCCCTATGGCTACACCTTC
>TRBJ1-4|TRBD1|.|TRBV9
CASSVGQGNEKLFF
TGTGCCAGCAGCGTAGGACAGGGAAATGAAAAACTGTTTTTT
>TRBJ2-2|.|.|TRBV7-8
CASSLRQGDTGELFF
TGTGCCAGCAGCTTAAGGCAAGGAGACACCGGGGAGCTGTTTTTT
>TRBJ2-3|TRBD2|.|TRBV14
CASSQKAGGARVEDTQYF
TGTGCCAGCAGCCAGAAAGCGGGGGGGGCCAGGGTGGAAGATACGCAGTATTTT
>TRBJ1-6|TRBD1|.|TRBV7-2
CASSSGQLYNSPLHF
TGTGCCAGCAGCTCGGGACAGCTCTATAATTCACCCCTCCACTTT
>TRBJ2-3|TRBD2|.|TRBV11-2
CASKSGGAYDTQYF
TGTGCCAGCAAGAGCGGGGGGGCGTATGATACGCAGTATTTT
>TRBJ2-6|.|.|TRBV5-1
CATPKGDTNFSGANVLTF
TGCGCCACCCCAAAGGGGGACACAAATTTCTCTGGGGCCAACGTCCTGACTTTC
>TRBJ1-6|.|.|TRBV6-5
CASGQYNSPLHF
TGTGCCAGCGGGCAGTATAATTCACCCCTCCACTTT